The clone carrying this T cell receptor (beta chain) was recorded once. This may be a read error: a much more frequent sequence differs by one nucleotide. The record originates from a study of tumor-infiltrating lymphocytes in primary liver carcinoma. Constant-region priming of approximately 0.55 ug total RNA yielded TCR beta cDNA. Slightly modified ARM-PCR, run as three nested multiplex PCR rounds, produced the TCR beta libraries. The study ran its first two PCR rounds for approximately 10 cycles each, using TRBV1-TRBV30 forward primers and a C-beta reverse primer. A single record per CDR3 protein comes from TCRdb applying MiXCR to the multiplex PCR reads. Of approximately 340,000 distinct CDR3 sequences listed, about 61% are singletons. CDR1 is MDHEN and CDR2 is SYDVKM in the germline V gene. The CDR3 extends over 15 amino acids. Unsorted whole blood supplied the blood RNA, and germline DNA was isolated too. Investigators obtained approximately 4.3 milliliters of peripheral blood ahead of surgery.

Sequenced material: peripheral blood. This chain links TRBV28 with TRBJ2-1; 12 nucleotides line up with TRBD1. This receptor was obtained from a man between 40 and 49 years old with primary liver carcinoma and hepatitis B virus infection. The CDR3 DNA reads TGTGTCAGCAGCATCGGGGGACAGGGGGCGAATGAGCAGTTCTTC. It translates to CVSSIGGQGANEQFF.